The rows below give T cell receptor beta chains drawn from one sample of a study of PD-L1 blockade in urothelial cancer. The data were produced by immunoSEQ multiplex PCR, yet TCRdb's version contains in-frame clones alone and is incomplete. The table has tens of thousands of clones, 75% to 95% seen once. The sequencing here drew on PBMCs, taken around atezolizumab (anti-PD-L1) treatment. These TCRs come from a woman of 80 years or more with urothelial cancer. Both conserved end residues are part of each CDR3. Fields, in order: D gene, J gene, clone size, V gene, CDR3 DNA, CDR3 protein. The D gene is left open where the match is weak. For some rows the clone size is stated as once, few or many, or as a class when expanded; others skip it.

NA TRBJ2-1 NA TRBV15 TGTGCCACCAGCAGAGATGGCGGGAACAATGAGCAGTTCTTC CATSRDGGNNEQFF
TRBD2 TRBJ2-1 NA TRBV2 TGTGCCAGCTCGGGACTAGCGGGAGCGGGGGAGCAGTTCTTC CASSGLAGAGEQFF
TRBD1 TRBJ2-1 NA TRBV5-1 TGCGCCAGCAGCTCGGACAGGGGATTTTACAATGAGCAGTTCTTC CASSSDRGFYNEQFF
TRBD2 TRBJ2-1 NA TRBV9 TGTGCCAGCAGCGTAGTTTCGGGGGGCTCCTACAATGAGCAGTTCTTC CASSVVSGGSYNEQFF
TRBD2 TRBJ2-7 NA TRBV6-1 TGTGCCAGCAGCGCGACTAGCGGATTCTACGAGCAGTACTTC CASSATSGFYEQYF
NA TRBJ2-5 NA TRBV6-1 TGTGCCAGCAGTGAAGGAGGGTCCCGAGAGACCCAGTACTTC CASSEGGSRETQYF
NA TRBJ2-1 NA TRBV30 TGTGCCGGGACACATCAGGGCTTTTACAATGAGCAGTTCTTC CAGTHQGFYNEQFF
TRBD1 TRBJ1-2 NA TRBV4-2 TGTGCCAGCAGCCAAGTACAGGGGGCCGACTATGGCTACACCTTC CASSQVQGADYGYTF
NA TRBJ1-4 NA TRBV27 TGTGCCAGCAGTTCGGCCCTCGGGGGTGAAAAACTGTTTTTT CASSSALGGEKLFF
TRBD2 TRBJ2-7 NA TRBV7-6 TGTGCCAGCAGCTTAGGGGGAGGGCTTCCCTACGAGCAGTACTTC CASSLGGGLPYEQYF
NA TRBJ2-3 NA TRBV5-1 TGCGCCAGCAGCTTACAGTTGGAATCGGATACGCAGTATTTT CASSLQLESDTQYF
TRBD1 TRBJ2-3 NA TRBV6-1 TGTGCCAGCAGTGAAGCTGGATGGGACAGAAACATAGATACGCAGTATTTT CASSEAGWDRNIDTQYF
TRBD1 TRBJ2-2 NA TRBV27 TGTGCCAGCAGAAAAGGGGGCGGGAACACCGGGGAGCTGTTTTTT CASRKGGGNTGELFF
TRBD2 TRBJ2-7 NA TRBV5-1 TGCGCCAGCAGCTTGGCCGGAGCGGGAGGGCAGAACGAGCAGTACTTC CASSLAGAGGQNEQYF
NA TRBJ2-5 NA TRBV5-1 TGCGCCAGCAGGGAGGGGTTGCTGGAGACCCAGTACTTC CASREGLLETQYF
NA TRBJ2-7 NA TRBV7-9 TGTGCCAGCAACTTACAGGCAGCGGACTACGAGCAGTACTTC CASNLQAADYEQYF
TRBD1 TRBJ2-7 NA TRBV19 TGTGCCAGTAGTAATGGACAGGGACCCTACGAGCAGTACTTC CASSNGQGPYEQYF
TRBD2 TRBJ2-5 NA TRBV9 TGTGCCAGCAGCGTAACGGGAGGGCCCGGGGAGACCCAGTACTTC CASSVTGGPGETQYF
NA TRBJ2-7 NA TRBV29-1 TGCAGCGTTTGGTCAGGCTCTTACGAGCAGTACTTC CSVWSGSYEQYF
NA TRBJ1-5 NA TRBV6-6 TGTGCCAGCACCCATCGTGGGCCCAATCAGCCCCAGCATTTT CASTHRGPNQPQHF
NA TRBJ1-1 once TRBV6-5 TGTGCCAGCAGTTTGGGAGAGAACACTGAAGCTTTCTTT CASSLGENTEAFF
NA TRBJ2-1 NA TRBV10-3 TGTGCCATCAGGGCCCTTGGTGAGCAGTTCTTC CAIRALGEQFF